Shown below are 19 T cell receptor beta chains from a single sample sequenced in a study of identical twins. TCRdb reprocessed the 5' RACE reads via MiXCR and lists one record per CDR3 protein. This sample yields 200,000 or so distinct CDR3 sequences, of which 15% to 20% are seen a single time; 35% to 50% belongs to the top ten. The sample was also reused in another study, on T cells expressing NK-cell markers.

Sequencing was carried out using CD8+ T cells sorted from blood. The source of these receptors is a woman aged 18-29 years in good health.

The rearrangement joins TRBV4-3 to TRBJ2-7, with TRBD2 as a possible D gene (6 bases). The CDR3 has 17 residues. Germline assignment: CDR1 LGHNA and CDR2 YSLEER. Trimming removed 1 base at V and 3 bases at J, with 19 bases between. CDR3 protein: CASSQGLKLAMNYEQYF. The CDR3 nucleotides read TGCGCCAGCAGCCAAGGGCTTAAGCTAGCGATGAACTACGAGCAGTACTTC.

This clonotype was seen more than once but under ten times. This rearrangement joins TRBV5-6 to TRBJ2-4, with D possibly matching TRBD2 (6 bases). The CDR3 totals 14 residues. In germline, CDR1 is SGHDT, CDR2 YYEEEE. V lost 3 bases and J lost 0, with 7 bases in between. The CDR3 here is CASSSGLAKNIQYF. Written as DNA, the CDR3 is TGTGCCAGCAGCTCGGGACTAGCCAAAAACATTCAGTACTTC.

This clonotype was picked up a small number of times. This chain links TRBV12-3 or TRBV12-4 with TRBJ2-7, with TRBD1 identical over 8 bases. CDR3 length equals 13 residues. V was pared by 6 bases and J by 7 bases, with 8 bases of the junction left unmatched. The CDR3 DNA sequence: TGTGCCAGCAGCTATCCGGGACAGGAAGAGCAGTACTTC. This codes for CASSYPGQEEQYF.

V gene TRBV12-3 or TRBV12-4 combines with J gene TRBJ2-2; D could derive from TRBD1 or TRBD2 (6 bases each). With 6 bases removed from V and 1 base from J, the gap between germline ends came to 12 bases. The CDR3 totals 15 residues. The CDR3 DNA follows: TGTGCCAGCAGCGGGGGCGTCCGGAACACCGGGGAGCTGTTTTTT. It encodes CASSGGVRNTGELFF.

This clonotype has more than one count but fewer than ten. The chain has TRBV9 and TRBJ2-2; possibly TRBD1 for D (5 bases). The ends were cut back, 0 bases at V and 5 bases at J, with 17 bases in the middle. CDR3 length: 17 residues. From germline, CDR1 is SGDLS and CDR2 YYNGEE. CDR3 region: CASSVGLVGARTGELFF. CDR3 DNA sequence: TGTGCCAGCAGCGTAGGCTTGGTAGGGGCGAGGACCGGGGAGCTGTTTTTT.

The CDR3 reads CASSSWDSEYNEQFF. The CDR3 DNA is TGTGCCAGCAGCTCGTGGGACTCTGAGTACAATGAGCAGTTCTTC. The V and J genes are TRBV7-9 and TRBJ2-1; D perhaps matches TRBD2 (6 bases). CDR3 size: 15 residues. Germline CDR1 reads SEHNR; CDR2 reads FQNEAQ (reference sequence). V lost 4 bases and J lost 4, with 14 bases in between.

CDR3: CASSQEWGTDSGANVLTF. The CDR3 DNA is TGTGCCAGCAGCCAAGAATGGGGCACGGACTCTGGGGCCAACGTCCTGACTTTC. J is TRBJ2-6 and V is TRBV3-1; weak D call: TRBD1 (5 bases). Germline-derived CDR1 and CDR2 are LGHDT and YNNKEL (reference sequence). There are 18 residues in the CDR3. The V gene lost 0 bases and the J gene lost 0 bases, with 12 bases spanning the gap.

V is TRBV9 and J is TRBJ1-1; unclear D gene. Deletions cut 0 bases from V and 0 bases from J, with 3 bases between. Per the germline V gene, CDR1 is SGDLS and CDR2 is YYNGEE. This CDR3 comprises 13 residues. The CDR3 loop reads CASSVVVNTEAFF. The CDR3 region has the DNA TGTGCCAGCAGCGTAGTGGTGAACACTGAAGCTTTCTTT.

This clonotype was seen a few times. The V and J genes are TRBV15 and TRBJ1-1; D is perhaps TRBD1 (5 bases). V lost 3 bases to trimming and J lost 4 bases, with 9 bases between them. Germline V CDR1 and CDR2: LNHNV, YYDKDF (reference sequence). This CDR3 spans 13 amino acids. CDR3 nucleotide sequence: TGTGCCACCAGCAGCGTCGACAGCACTGAAGCTTTCTTT. Its translation is CATSSVDSTEAFF.

V and J are TRBV19 and TRBJ2-2; 8 positions agree with TRBD2. Trimming removed 6 bases from V and 5 bases from J; junction bases left unmatched: 14. This CDR3 spans 17 amino acids. The germline gives CDR1 LNHDA, CDR2 SQIVND (reference sequence). The CDR3 nucleotides read TGTGCCAGTAGCCCTACCGCGAGCGGGGGATGGACCGGGGAGCTGTTTTTT. Its protein product is CASSPTASGGWTGELFF. Full variable domain (missing parts from reference TRBV19 and TRBJ2-2): DGGITQSPKYLFRKEGQNVTLSCEQNLNHDAMYWYRQDPGQGLRLIYYSQIVNDFQKGDIAEGYSVSREKKESFPLTVTSAQKNPTAFYLCASSPTASGGWTGELFFGEGSRLTVL.

In its sample, this clonotype was seen a few times. The J gene is TRBJ2-2, the V gene TRBV4-3; TRBD1 matches 10 bases. The CDR3 length is 17 residues. J gave up 6 bases and V 2 bases, and 9 bases lay outside the gene matches. CDR1 and CDR2 (germline): LGHNA, YSLEER. The CDR3 region is CASSQWDRGPSSGELFF. CDR3 in DNA: TGCGCCAGCAGCCAATGGGACAGGGGTCCCTCGTCCGGGGAGCTGTTTTTT.

This clonotype turned up a few times. V is TRBV19 and J is TRBJ2-2, with 9 positions matching TRBD1. Germline loops: CDR1 LNHDA, CDR2 SQIVND (reference sequence). The CDR3 spans 15 residues. The V gene end was trimmed by 3 bases and the J gene end by 6 bases; junction bases not matched to a gene: 5. The CDR3 coding sequence is TGTGCCAGTAGTATGTACAGGGGGCAGGCCGGGGAGCTGTTTTTT. Protein product: CASSMYRGQAGELFF.

This chain connects TRBV13 to TRBJ2-3, with D possibly being TRBD1 (5 bases). This CDR3 contains 14 residues. CDR1 and CDR2 from the germline V gene are PRHDT and FYEKMQ (reference sequence). Trimming removed 8 bases at V and 0 bases at J, with 12 bases between. Written as DNA, the CDR3 is TGTGCCAGCCTAGACAGATCTAGCACAGATACGCAGTATTTT. Translating gives CASLDRSSTDTQYF.

This clonotype was seen a handful of times. CDR3 region: CASSFGTGGRTEAFF. For the CDR3, the DNA is TGTGCCAGCAGTTTTGGAACGGGGGGGCGGACTGAAGCTTTCTTT. V and J are TRBV12-3 or TRBV12-4 and TRBJ1-1; maybe TRBD1 (6 bases). This CDR3 has 15 residues. The V end was cut by 3 bases, the J end by 5 bases, with 16 bases between.

This chain joins TRBV15 and TRBJ2-4; 8 bases line up with TRBD2. Germline assignment: CDR1 LNHNV and CDR2 YYDKDF (reference sequence). CDR3 length: 16 amino acids. The J segment lost 5 bases and the V segment lost 0 bases, leaving 6 bases of the junction unmatched. The CDR3 coding sequence is TGTGCCACCAGCAGAGATTATACTAGCGGAGAAAACATTCAGTACTTC. Protein: CATSRDYTSGENIQYF.

The chain carries TRBV13 and TRBJ2-7; D gene uncertain. The germline CDR1 and CDR2 sequences are PRHDT and FYEKMQ (reference sequence). V was pared by 5 bases and J by 6 bases, with 11 bases between. The CDR3 totals 12 residues. The CDR3 is CASSQTSPEQYF. CDR3 DNA: TGTGCCAGCAGCCAGACTTCTCCCGAGCAGTACTTC.

This clonotype was observed a handful of times. The chain links TRBV19 to TRBJ2-7; TRBD1 might be the D (5 bases). From germline, CDR1 is LNHDA and CDR2 SQIVND (reference sequence). This CDR3 has 13 residues. V was cut by 5 bases and J by 3 bases, with 11 bases left in between. The CDR3 reads CASSPDTRYEQYF. As DNA, the CDR3 is TGTGCCAGTAGTCCGGACACACGCTACGAGCAGTACTTC. Full variable domain (rest looked up from reference TRBV19 and TRBJ2-7): DGGITQSPKYLFRKEGQNVTLSCEQNLNHDAMYWYRQDPGQGLRLIYYSQIVNDFQKGDIAEGYSVSREKKESFPLTVTSAQKNPTAFYLCASSPDTRYEQYFGPGTRLTVT.

The V call is TRBV5-5, the J call TRBJ2-3, with D tentatively TRBD1 or TRBD2 (5 bases each). Per germline, CDR1 SGHKS and CDR2 YYEKEE (reference sequence). Trimming stripped 4 bases from V and 6 bases from J, with 21 bases between. The CDR3 length is 16 residues. CDR3 nucleotide sequence: TGTGCCAGCAGCACCCGGGACCGAAATTTATTGGATACGCAGTATTTT. It translates to CASSTRDRNLLDTQYF.

A few counts support this clonotype. J is TRBJ2-1 and V is TRBV6-6, with 8 positions matching TRBD1. V lost 5 bases to trimming and J lost 10 bases; unmatched junction nucleotides: 4. The CDR3 extends over 12 amino acids. CDR1 and CDR2 (germline): MNHNY, SVGAGI (reference sequence). CDR3 residues: CASSKTGEEQFF. The CDR3 coding sequence is TGTGCCAGCAGTAAGACAGGGGAAGAGCAGTTCTTC.